Below, 7 T cell receptor beta chains from the same sample are listed, as sequenced in a study of T-cell memory formation after mild COVID-19 (TCRdb year 2021). The method behind the library was 5' RACE. Sequencing relied on an Illumina NovaSeq 6000. The raw public reads went through TCRdb reprocessing: fastp at Q25, MiXCR clone calling, in-frame beta chains kept. Every distinct CDR3 protein forms one entry, paired with its most common genes and DNA. Recorded for this sample are 40,000 to 60,000 distinct CDR3 sequences; about 12% of them occurred a single time. The top ten clones comprise approximately 23% of the sample. Sequencing was carried out using PBMCs or a T cell subset sorted from them (not recorded which). Source of these receptors: a man aged 18-30 years who had mild COVID-19 (a few samples of this study predate the infection). The sample titles of this study are shuffled in the database, so cell type and time point are left out; the donor was told from shared clones.

The chain carries TRBV7-3 and TRBJ1-1, with a weak D call TRBD1 (5 bases). Germline V gene sequence: CDR1 SGHTA, CDR2 FQGTGA. The CDR3 totals 13 residues. V was shortened by 4 bases and J by 1 base, with 7 bases between the two germline ends. The CDR3 spells CASSWGTNTEAFF. DNA of the CDR3: TGTGCCAGCAGCTGGGGGACGAACACTGAAGCTTTCTTT.

Only a few counts were recorded for this clonotype. This chain joins TRBV29-1 and TRBJ1-4; the D gene is possibly TRBD1 (6 bases). This CDR3 region has 14 residues. Between the trimmed V and J ends, which lost 5 bases and 2 bases, there was a span of 12 bases. CDR1 is SQVTM, CDR2 ANQGSEA, per germline. CDR3 sequence: CSVPLGGTNEKLFF. CDR3 DNA: TGCAGCGTTCCCTTAGGGGGGACTAATGAAAAACTGTTTTTT.

The J gene is TRBJ1-6, the V gene TRBV7-3, with 9 bases lining up with TRBD1. There are 15 residues in the CDR3. Germline assignment: CDR1 SGHTA and CDR2 FQGTGA. V was pared by 5 bases and J by 9 bases, with 8 bases of the junction left unmatched. The DNA of the CDR3 is TGTGCCAGCAGCGCTGGGGGACAGGGCCGTTCACCCCTCCACTTT. This encodes CASSAGGQGRSPLHF.

This clonotype turned up a few times. The chain employs TRBV15 and TRBJ1-3; possibly TRBD1 for D (5 bases). V was trimmed by 0 bases and J by 0 bases, leaving 15 bases between them. From germline, CDR1 is LNHNV and CDR2 YYDKDF (reference sequence). This CDR3 contains 18 residues. CDR3 amino acids: CATSRDNTQGTSGNTIYF. CDR3 bases: TGTGCCACCAGCAGAGATAATACCCAGGGAACCTCTGGAAACACCATATATTTT.

This clonotype was counted only a few times. V is TRBV4-3 and J is TRBJ2-1; TRBD1 might be the D (5 bases). The CDR3 extends over 13 amino acids. With 0 bases removed from V and 13 bases from J, the gap between germline ends came to 13 bases. Germline-derived CDR1 and CDR2 are LGHNA and YSLEER. CDR3 DNA: TGCGCCAGCAGCCAAGAGCATCAGGGCCCCCAGTTCTTC. It encodes CASSQEHQGPQFF.

V usage is TRBV6-6 and J usage is TRBJ1-2; TRBD1 might be the D (5 bases). Per germline, CDR1 MNHNY and CDR2 SVGAGI (reference sequence). CDR3 length equals 12 residues. V lost 8 bases, J lost 1 base, and 8 bases lay in between. The CDR3 sequence is CASGRDNYGYTF. The DNA for the CDR3 is TGTGCCAGCGGCAGGGATAACTATGGCTACACCTTC.

The chain combines TRBV7-9 with TRBJ2-7; the D is unclear. The V end lost 8 bases, the J end lost 3 bases, and 8 bases lay between the germline ends. CDR1 and CDR2 (germline): SEHNR, FQNEAQ (reference sequence). This CDR3 region has 11 residues. The CDR3 coding sequence is TGTGCCAGCGGCGTGAACTACGAGCAGTACGTC. Translation: CASGVNYEQYV.